A selection of T cell receptor beta chains follows, all from one sample in a study of cytomegalovirus exposure and HLA in healthy donors. The table came from immunoSEQ multiplex PCR; TCRdb's copy has only in-frame clones and leaves some out. The sample holds tens of thousands of clones; roughly 80% are singletons and the top ten take around 3.5%. Sequenced sample: PBMCs. These receptors were taken from a young man in good health and CMV-seronegative. CDR3s include the opening cysteine and the closing phenylalanine or tryptophan. D genes are given only for firm matches. Where a row states a size, it is once, few, many or the class of an expanded clone; other rows omit it.

V gene	D gene	J gene	clone size	CDR3 protein	CDR3 DNA
TRBV7-9	NA	TRBJ1-3	NA	CSSSSRDGGGNTIYF	TGTTCCAGCAGCTCAAGGGACGGGGGAGGAAACACCATATATTTT
TRBV5-4	TRBD2	TRBJ2-3	NA	CASSLLGLASDTQYF	TGTGCCAGCAGCTTGTTGGGACTAGCATCCGACACGCAGTATTTT
TRBV2	NA	TRBJ1-2	NA	CASSEARGDGYTF	TGTGCCAGCAGTGAGGCCAGGGGTGATGGCTACACCTTC
TRBV27	TRBD1	TRBJ2-1	NA	CASSGFRGPLSNEQFF	TGTGCCAGCAGTGGCTTCAGGGGGCCTCTTTCCAATGAGCAGTTCTTC
TRBV6-5	NA	TRBJ2-2	NA	CASSADMERGELFF	TGTGCCAGCAGTGCAGACATGGAACGCGGGGAGCTGTTTTTT
TRBV6-1	NA	TRBJ1-5	NA	CASRESGGNQPQHF	TGTGCCAGCAGGGAGTCAGGGGGCAATCAGCCCCAGCATTTT
TRBV19	TRBD2	TRBJ2-1	NA	CASTARLAASYNEQFF	TGTGCCAGTACGGCTAGACTAGCGGCCTCCTACAATGAGCAGTTCTTC
TRBV4-3	NA	TRBJ1-2	NA	CASSQVRRDGYTF	TGCGCCAGCAGCCAAGTTAGGAGGGATGGCTACACCTTC
TRBV18	NA	TRBJ2-1	few	CASSPLANEQFF	TGTGCCAGCTCACCTCTAGCGAATGAGCAGTTCTTC
TRBV5-4	NA	TRBJ2-3	NA	CASSLAPSVGETDTQYF	TGTGCCAGCAGCTTGGCCCCCAGTGTTGGGGAGACAGATACGCAGTATTTT
TRBV11-2	NA	TRBJ2-2	NA	CASSPRGAPNTGELFF	TGTGCCAGCAGCCCCCGGGGTGCACCGAACACCGGGGAGCTGTTTTTT
TRBV4-2	NA	TRBJ2-3	NA	CASSRQITDTQYF	TGTGCCAGCAGCCGACAGATCACAGATACGCAGTATTTT
TRBV5-1	NA	TRBJ2-1	NA	CASSILKTSYNEQFF	TGCGCCAGCAGCATATTAAAAACATCCTACAATGAGCAGTTCTTC
TRBV7-2	NA	TRBJ2-7	NA	CASSQRQGGHEQYF	TGTGCCAGCAGCCAAAGACAGGGAGGCCACGAGCAGTACTTC
TRBV5-5	NA	TRBJ1-1	NA	CASSPGTKNTEPFF	TGTGCCAGCAGCCCCGGGACAAAGAACACCGAACCTTTCTTT
TRBV7-9	NA	TRBJ1-1	NA	CASSLEADTEAFF	TGTGCCAGCAGCTTAGAAGCTGACACTGAAGCTTTCTTT
TRBV28	NA	TRBJ2-3	NA	CASSFPGAGTDTQYF	TGTGCCAGCAGTTTCCCCGGGGCGGGGACAGATACGCAGTATTTT
TRBV9	TRBD1	TRBJ2-2	NA	CASSVVGDSHTGELFF	TGTGCCAGCAGCGTAGTTGGGGACAGTCACACCGGGGAGCTGTTTTTT
TRBV11-2	TRBD2	TRBJ2-3	NA	CASSLGVSGNTDTQYF	TGTGCCAGCAGCTTAGGGGTTAGCGGGAACACAGATACGCAGTATTTT
TRBV15	NA	TRBJ2-3	NA	CATSRDRLPTSTDTQYF	TGTGCCACCAGCAGAGATAGACTACCAACGTCGACAGATACGCAGTATTTT
TRBV5-1	NA	TRBJ1-4	NA	CASSLGYATNEKLFF	TGCGCCAGCAGCTTGGGCTATGCAACTAATGAAAAACTGTTTTTT
TRBV5-1	TRBD1	TRBJ2-5	NA	CASSLDRGYQETQYF	TGCGCCAGCAGCTTGGACAGGGGGTACCAAGAGACCCAGTACTTC
TRBV5-5	NA	TRBJ2-5	NA	CASSPTQGSQETQYF	TGTGCCAGCAGCCCTACTCAGGGGTCGCAAGAGACCCAGTACTTC
TRBV28	NA	TRBJ1-1	NA	CASSLSKQEAFF	TGTGCCAGCAGTTTATCGAAACAGGAAGCTTTCTTT
TRBV5-6	TRBD1	TRBJ1-5	few	CASSPRGGQGNQPQHF	TGTGCCAGCAGCCCCAGGGGTGGACAGGGGAATCAGCCCCAGCATTTT
TRBV30	TRBD2	TRBJ2-3	few	CAWRGTSGTYTDTQYF	TGTGCCTGGAGAGGGACTAGCGGGACGTACACAGATACGCAGTATTTT
TRBV11-2	NA	TRBJ1-1	NA	CASSLDQGKGTEAFF	TGTGCCAGCAGCTTAGATCAGGGAAAGGGCACTGAAGCTTTCTTT
TRBV10-3	TRBD2	TRBJ2-1	NA	CAITASGNNEQFF	TGTGCCATCACGGCTAGCGGGAACAATGAGCAGTTCTTC
TRBV2	TRBD2	TRBJ2-5	NA	CASSSWTSGGYQETQYF	TGTGCCAGCAGTTCCTGGACTAGCGGGGGCTACCAAGAGACCCAGTACTTC
TRBV6-5	TRBD1	TRBJ2-1	NA	CASSGTGPNEQFF	TGTGCCAGCAGTGGGACAGGGCCCAATGAGCAGTTCTTC
TRBV6-5	TRBD1	TRBJ2-7	NA	CASSRDRGIYEQYF	TGTGCCAGCAGCCGGGACAGGGGGATCTACGAGCAGTACTTC
TRBV19	TRBD1	TRBJ1-2	NA	CASSIVPTGYGYTF	TGTGCCAGTAGTATAGTCCCGACAGGGTATGGCTACACCTTC
TRBV9	TRBD2	TRBJ2-5	NA	CASSAGTSGKLAQETQYF	TGTGCCAGCAGCGCCGGGACTAGCGGAAAATTAGCGCAAGAGACCCAGTACTTC
TRBV27	NA	TRBJ2-3	NA	CASRWRGRDTQYF	TGTGCCAGCAGGTGGAGGGGCCGAGATACGCAGTATTTT
TRBV27	NA	TRBJ1-1	NA	CASSFGGMNTEAFF	TGTGCCAGCAGTTTTGGCGGTATGAACACTGAAGCTTTCTTT
TRBV28	NA	TRBJ2-5	NA	CASTGRAQETQYF	TGTGCCAGCACTGGGCGGGCTCAAGAGACCCAGTACTTC
TRBV6-5	TRBD1	TRBJ2-7	NA	CASSPGTDQTYEQYF	TGTGCCAGCAGTCCCGGGACAGACCAAACCTACGAGCAGTACTTC
TRBV28	NA	TRBJ1-2	NA	CASSLNRLYGYTF	TGTGCCAGCAGTTTAAACAGGCTGTATGGCTACACCTTC
TRBV7-9	NA	TRBJ1-5	NA	CASSPRGGGNQPQHF	TGTGCCAGCAGCCCACGTGGAGGGGGCAATCAGCCCCAGCATTTT
TRBV6-1	NA	TRBJ2-5	NA	CASSERSQTVRETQYF	TGTGCCAGCAGTGAAAGAAGCCAGACAGTAAGAGAGACCCAGTACTTC